Reported below is one T cell receptor beta chain. This sample is part of a study of blood T cell repertoires in COVID-19. Background on the study: Samples of COVID-19 (acute and convalescent) were obtained from the United States, Italy and Spain.

The CDR3 is 17 residues long. Unmatched junction bases numbered 8, after V lost 4 bases and J lost 1 base. Germline CDR1 is SEHNR and CDR2 is FQNEAQ (reference sequence). Individuals aged about 18 to 90 years were recruited from 24 US areas. In the authors' methods: How many nucleated cells were present was estimated from reference gene primer amplification. Sequencing used immunoSEQ multiplex PCR; TCRdb keeps in-frame clones, though not all of them. V, J and clone size were drawn from that table, and D and trimming were deduced from the DNA. The sample includes hundreds of thousands of clones, roughly 85% of them seen just once.

The chain carries TRBV7-9 and TRBJ2-2; the match to TRBD2 covers 8 bases. The TCR comes from a woman aged 45-65 years who had recovered from COVID-19. The material sequenced was PBMCs or T cells enriched from blood (not recorded which). The CDR3 DNA is TGTGCCAGCAGCTCACGGGAGGGCCCTCAGAACACCGGGGAGCTGTTTTTT. Its protein is CASSSREGPQNTGELFF.